This T cell receptor (beta chain) is from a study of CD8+CD57+ T cells in acquired aplastic anemia. Study-level background: The sorted CD4+ and CD8+ cells yielded an average approximately 3 ug of DNA.

The count of this clonotype is one. Its target is unknown. In patients chosen for sequencing, flow cytometry had shown CD8+CD57+ cell expansion. The study sampled blood from patients who had received no therapy. The CDR3 has 14 amino acids. The germline V gene has CDR1 SGDLS and CDR2 YYNGEE. The V gene lost 0 bases and the J gene lost 6 bases, with 13 bases spanning the gap. TCR beta VDJ and CDR3 profiling used genomic DNA as template. TCRdb reanalysed the reads using MiXCR and keeps one entry per CDR3 protein. Among more than 150,000 distinct CDR3 sequences listed, nearly 50% were seen once. Broader study findings: Sharing between patients and controls was observed for twenty-nine CD8+ CDR3 sequences.

Sequencing input: sorted CD4+, CD8+, or CD8+CD57+ T cells (not recorded which) from PBMCs. The chain uses TRBV9 and TRBJ2-7; perhaps TRBD1 as D (6 bases). The sequence came from a human donor with aplastic anemia. CDR3 DNA: TGTGCCAGCAGCGTAGCTGTACAGGGATCCGAGCAGTACTTC. This codes for CASSVAVQGSEQYF.